A selection of T cell receptor beta chains follows, all from one sample in a study of pediatric ulcerative colitis. This table comes from immunoSEQ multiplex PCR, and its TCRdb copy is limited to in-frame clones, with some not included. There are about 35,000 clones in the sample; about three quarters occur only once, and under 1.2% lies in the top ten. Material: gut tissue. Receptor source: a boy aged 5-17 years with mild ulcerative colitis. Both conserved end residues are part of each CDR3. The order of the fields is clone size, V gene, CDR3 length, J gene, D gene, CDR3 DNA, CDR3 protein. D genes are given only for firm matches. Clone size is stated in some rows and not others, as once, few, many or a class when expanded.

>-|TRBV4-1|14|TRBJ2-7|-
TGCGCCAGCAGCCAAGATGGAGGGGCCTACGAGCAGTACTTC
CASSQDGGAYEQYF
>-|TRBV18|17|TRBJ2-6|TRBD2
TGTGCCAGCTCACCACGGGAGGGGCACTCTGGGGCCAACGTCCTGACTTTC
CASSPREGHSGANVLTF
>-|TRBV6-5|15|TRBJ1-1|TRBD1
TGTGCCAGCAGAACCGACAGGGGGGGGAGAACTGAAGCTTTCTTT
CASRTDRGGRTEAFF
>-|TRBV5-8|14|TRBJ2-7|-
TGTGCCAGCAGCTTGCCCACTGGGTCCTACGAGCAGTACTTC
CASSLPTGSYEQYF
>-|TRBV11-2|16|TRBJ1-6|-
TGTGCCAGCAGCTTTGGCCCGGGACAATATAATTCACCCCTCCACTTT
CASSFGPGQYNSPLHF
>-|TRBV13|14|TRBJ2-2|-
TGTGCCAGCAGCTTGGCAGGGGCCACCGGGGAGCTGTTTTTT
CASSLAGATGELFF
>-|TRBV27|15|TRBJ2-1|TRBD2
TGTGCCAGCAGTTTTGTTGCGGGGGATTACAATGAGCAGTTCTTC
CASSFVAGDYNEQFF
>-|TRBV4-2|15|TRBJ1-6|-
TGTGCCAGCAGCCGCCGAGGGGGGGATAATTCACCCCTCCACTTT
CASSRRGGDNSPLHF
>-|TRBV6-5|16|TRBJ2-1|TRBD2
TGTGCCAGCAGTTACTCGCTTAGCGGGGGGGAGAATGAGCAGTTCTTC
CASSYSLSGGENEQFF
>-|TRBV7-3|13|TRBJ1-1|TRBD1
TGTGCCAGCAGCCGGGACAGAAACACTGAAGCTTTCTTT
CASSRDRNTEAFF
>-|TRBV2|14|TRBJ1-2|TRBD1
TGTGCCAGCAGTGAAATGGCAGGGGGGAGTGGCTACACCTTC
CASSEMAGGSGYTF
>once|TRBV7-2|15|TRBJ1-1|TRBD1
TGTGCCAGCAGCTACCGGACAGGGGGGCACACTGAAGCTTTCTTT
CASSYRTGGHTEAFF
>-|TRBV7-2|16|TRBJ2-1|TRBD2
TGTGCCAGCAGCGGCTTTCGGACTAGCGGGGGAAATGAGCAGTTCTTC
CASSGFRTSGGNEQFF
>-|TRBV5-1|14|TRBJ1-2|-
TGCGCCAGCACCCCCGTCGGGCCCCCCGGGGGCTACACCTTC
CASTPVGPPGGYTF
>once|TRBV10-3|13|TRBJ1-4|-
TGTGCCATCAGTGAAACAGGCCGAGCTAAACTGTTTTTT
CAISETGRAKLFF
>-|TRBV27|15|TRBJ2-5|-
TGTGCCAGCAGTTCATGGGACTCAACCCAAGAGACCCAGTACTTC
CASSSWDSTQETQYF
>-|TRBV18|14|TRBJ2-3|-
TGTGCCAGCTCACACCAGGCCCTGCGTGATACACAGTATTTT
CASSHQALRDTQYF
>once|TRBV4-2|13|TRBJ2-3|-
TGTGCCAGCAGCCAAGGAGCCACAGATACGCAGTATTTT
CASSQGATDTQYF
>-|TRBV7-4|15|TRBJ1-1|-
TGTGCCAGCAGCCCCGCCGCGACAGGCCTGGCCCTAGCTTTCTTT
CASSPAATGLALAFF
>few|TRBV29-1|10|TRBJ1-1|-
TGCGTCGGTTTAAACACTGAAGCTTTCTTT
CVGLNTEAFF
>few|TRBV2|16|TRBJ2-7|-
TGTGCCAGCTGTATGGACAGACCAAGGTGTTCCTACGAGCAGTACTTC
CASCMDRPRCSYEQYF
>once|TRBV5-6|14|TRBJ2-7|TRBD1
TGTGCCAGCAGCTGGGACAGGGGGAACTACGAGCAGTACTTC
CASSWDRGNYEQYF
>-|TRBV11-3|15|TRBJ2-3|-
TGTGCCAGCAGCTTAGGCCAGGGTCGCACAGATACGCAGTATTTT
CASSLGQGRTDTQYF
>-|TRBV4-1|17|TRBJ2-2|TRBD2
TGCGCCAGCAGCCCCTCGTCCGGGCGGGGGGCTGACGGGGAGCTGTTTTTT
CASSPSSGRGADGELFF
>-|TRBV30|12|TRBJ1-6|-
TGTGCCTGGACAGCCTTTCAATCACCCCTCCACTTT
CAWTAFQSPLHF
>once|TRBV7-2|12|TRBJ1-2|-
TGTGCCAGCAGCTTCACTAACTATGGCTACACCTTC
CASSFTNYGYTF
>few|TRBV5-1|13|TRBJ1-6|-
TGCGCCAGCAGCTTGACAGGGAATTCACCCCTCCACTTT
CASSLTGNSPLHF
>-|TRBV29-1|16|TRBJ2-7|-
TGCAGCGTTGAAGATAAGCGGGCGGGGCTATCCTACGAGCAGTACTTC
CSVEDKRAGLSYEQYF
>-|TRBV7-8|15|TRBJ1-2|-
TGTGCCAGCAGCTTAGTCGGCCGAGCTATAGATGGCTACACCTTC
CASSLVGRAIDGYTF
>-|TRBV7-9|17|TRBJ2-5|-
TGTGCCAGCAGCTTAGGAAGGGCCTCGCAGGCCAAAGAGACCCAGTACTTC
CASSLGRASQAKETQYF
>-|TRBV5-1|18|TRBJ2-1|TRBD2
TGCGCCAGCAGCTTGACTAGCGGGGGCCCGAGCTCCTACAATGAGCAGTTCTTC
CASSLTSGGPSSYNEQFF
>-|TRBV6-6|13|TRBJ2-7|-
TGTGCCAGCAGTTACACCTACTATTTAGAGCAGTACTTC
CASSYTYYLEQYF
>-|TRBV4-1|14|TRBJ2-7|TRBD1
TGCGCCAGCAGCCCCGACAGGGGAACTTACGAGCAGTACTTC
CASSPDRGTYEQYF
>-|TRBV7-2|14|TRBJ1-1|-
TGTGCCAGCAGCTTAGTGCGTCACGGGACAGAAGCTTTCTTT
CASSLVRHGTEAFF
>-|TRBV4-2|15|TRBJ1-1|-
TGTGCCAGCAGCCAAGCCATGACAGAGAACACTGAAGCTTTCTTT
CASSQAMTENTEAFF
>-|TRBV5-1|17|TRBJ2-3|TRBD2
TGCGCCAGCAGCTTGCCCCGGACTAGCGGTAGCACAGATACGCAGTATTTT
CASSLPRTSGSTDTQYF
>-|TRBV29-1|11|TRBJ2-7|-
TGCAGCGTTTCGACACGGAACGAGCAGTACTTC
CSVSTRNEQYF
>-|TRBV2|14|TRBJ1-5|TRBD1
TGTGCCAGCAAGGGACAGGGGGCTTTTCAGCCCCAGCATTTT
CASKGQGAFQPQHF
>-|TRBV5-5|14|TRBJ1-1|-
TGTGCCAGCAGCTTAGGGTCAGGGGATATAGGAGCTTTCTTT
CASSLGSGDIGAFF
>-|TRBV5-8|15|TRBJ2-4|-
TGTGCCAGCAGCTTGAGTGGGAACGCCAAAAACATTCAGTACTTC
CASSLSGNAKNIQYF
>few|TRBV10-1|14|TRBJ2-3|-
TGCGCCAGCAGTGAATGGGGCCCCACAGATACGCAGTATTTT
CASSEWGPTDTQYF
>-|TRBV5-1|16|TRBJ2-3|TRBD2
TGCGCCAGCAGCCCGGGACTAGCGGAAAGCACAGATACGCAGTATTTT
CASSPGLAESTDTQYF
>-|TRBV6-1|12|TRBJ1-2|-
TGTGCCAGCAGTTTAGGTGGAAATGGCTACACCTTC
CASSLGGNGYTF
>-|TRBV10-3|12|TRBJ1-1|-
TGTGCCATCATGGGGGGCCGGGATGAAGCTTTCTTT
CAIMGGRDEAFF
>-|TRBV7-2|18|TRBJ2-7|-
TGTGCCAGCAGCTTTTTCAGGCCGTCACTAGGGGCACTCTCCGAGCAGTACTTC
CASSFFRPSLGALSEQYF
>once|TRBV6-5|13|TRBJ1-2|TRBD1
TGTGCCAGCAGTCAGGGGGGGTACGCTGGCTACACCTTC
CASSQGGYAGYTF
>-|TRBV5-1|14|TRBJ1-1|-
TGCGCCAGCAGCTTAGACAGTGCAGGCACTGAAGCTTTCTTT
CASSLDSAGTEAFF
>-|TRBV7-2|17|TRBJ2-3|-
TGTGCCAGCAGCTTAACCCTCCGGGGGAGCAACACAGATACGCAGTATTTT
CASSLTLRGSNTDTQYF
>-|TRBV5-1|14|TRBJ2-3|-
TGCGCCAGCAGCTCGCGACAGATAGCAGATACGCAGTATTTT
CASSSRQIADTQYF
>-|TRBV18|16|TRBJ2-1|TRBD1
TGTGCCAGCTCACCACCGTGGGACAGGGTATACAATGAGCAGTTCTTC
CASSPPWDRVYNEQFF
>-|TRBV30|17|TRBJ1-5|TRBD1
TGTGCCTGGAGTGGGGAGAGGACAGGGGGCGCTTATCAGCCCCAGCATTTT
CAWSGERTGGAYQPQHF
>-|TRBV18|15|TRBJ1-5|TRBD1
TGTGCCAGCTCACCGACAGGGTTGGGCAATCAGCCCCAGCATTTT
CASSPTGLGNQPQHF
>few|TRBV7-2|12|TRBJ1-2|-
TGTGCCAGCAGCTTACAGGGGTATGGCTACACCTTC
CASSLQGYGYTF
>-|TRBV2|15|TRBJ1-1|-
TGTGCCAGCAGTCCCAGTACGGGGTTGCGACAGGAAGCTTTCTTT
CASSPSTGLRQEAFF
>-|TRBV18|16|TRBJ2-7|-
TGTGCCAGCTCATCCGCAGGTGGCAGGGGTTCCTACGAGCAGTACTTC
CASSSAGGRGSYEQYF
>-|TRBV18|15|TRBJ1-2|TRBD1
TGTGCCAGCTCGTCGAGACAGGGGTCGGTGGATGGCTACACCTTC
CASSSRQGSVDGYTF
>-|TRBV7-9|14|TRBJ1-2|-
TGTGCCAGCAGCTTAGGGTTGGGGGGATATGGCTACACCTTC
CASSLGLGGYGYTF